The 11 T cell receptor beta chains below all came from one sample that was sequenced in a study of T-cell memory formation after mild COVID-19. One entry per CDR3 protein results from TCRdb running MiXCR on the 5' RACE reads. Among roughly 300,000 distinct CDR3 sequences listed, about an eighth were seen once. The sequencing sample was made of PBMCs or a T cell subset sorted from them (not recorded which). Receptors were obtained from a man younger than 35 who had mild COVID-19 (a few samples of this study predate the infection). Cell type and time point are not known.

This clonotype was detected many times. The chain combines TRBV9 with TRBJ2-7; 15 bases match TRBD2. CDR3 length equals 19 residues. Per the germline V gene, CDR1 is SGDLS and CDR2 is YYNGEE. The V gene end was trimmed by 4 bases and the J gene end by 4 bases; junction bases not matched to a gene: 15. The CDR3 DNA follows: TGTGCCAGCAGCCCCCGAGGGACTAGCGGGGGGCCTTGGGGTTACGAGCAGTACTTC. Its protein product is CASSPRGTSGGPWGYEQYF.

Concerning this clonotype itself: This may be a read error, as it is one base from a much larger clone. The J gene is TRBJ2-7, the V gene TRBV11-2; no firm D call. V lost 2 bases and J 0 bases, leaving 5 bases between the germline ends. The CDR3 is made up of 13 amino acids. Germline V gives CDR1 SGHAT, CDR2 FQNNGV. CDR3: CASSLPSSYEQYF. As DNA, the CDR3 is TGTGCCAGCAGCTTACCGAGCTCCTACGAGCAGTACTTC.

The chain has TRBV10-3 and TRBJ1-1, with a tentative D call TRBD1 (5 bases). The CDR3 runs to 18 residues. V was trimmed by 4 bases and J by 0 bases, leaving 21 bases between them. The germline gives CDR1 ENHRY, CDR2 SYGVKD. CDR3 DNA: TGTGCCATCAGTGGTTTGAGACAGAGGACCCTGATGAACACTGAAGCTTTCTTT. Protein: CAISGLRQRTLMNTEAFF.

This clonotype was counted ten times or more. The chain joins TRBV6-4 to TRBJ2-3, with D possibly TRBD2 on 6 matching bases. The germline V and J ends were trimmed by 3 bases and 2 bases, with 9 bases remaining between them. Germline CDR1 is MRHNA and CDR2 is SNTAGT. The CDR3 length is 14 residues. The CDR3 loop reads CASSDGGTTDTQYF. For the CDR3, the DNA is TGTGCCAGCAGTGATGGGGGGACCACAGATACGCAGTATTTT.

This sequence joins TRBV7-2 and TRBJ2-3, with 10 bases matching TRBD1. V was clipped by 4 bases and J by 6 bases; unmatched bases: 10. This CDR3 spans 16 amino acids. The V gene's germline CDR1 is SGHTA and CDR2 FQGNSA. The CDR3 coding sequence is TGTGCCAGCAGCTACACGACAGGGGGCAGGGTGGATACGCAGTATTTT. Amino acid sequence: CASSYTTGGRVDTQYF.

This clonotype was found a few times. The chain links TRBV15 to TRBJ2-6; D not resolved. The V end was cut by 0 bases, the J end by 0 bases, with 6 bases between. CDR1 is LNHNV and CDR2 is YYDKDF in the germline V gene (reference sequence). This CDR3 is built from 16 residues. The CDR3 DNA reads TGTGCCACCAGCAGAGATATAGTCTCTGGGGCCAACGTCCTGACTTTC. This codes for CATSRDIVSGANVLTF.

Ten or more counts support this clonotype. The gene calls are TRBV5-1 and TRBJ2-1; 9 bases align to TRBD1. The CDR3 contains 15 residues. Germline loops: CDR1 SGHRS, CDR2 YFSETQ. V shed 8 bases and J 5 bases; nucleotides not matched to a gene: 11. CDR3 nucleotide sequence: TGCGCCAGTTTTACCGGACAGGGGCTAAACAATGAGCAGTTCTTC. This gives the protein CASFTGQGLNNEQFF. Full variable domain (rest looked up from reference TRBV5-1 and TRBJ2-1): KAGVTQTPRYLIKTRGQQVTLSCSPISGHRSVSWYQQTPGQGLQFLFEYFSETQRNKGNFPGRFSGRQFSNSRSEMNVSTLELGDSALYLCASFTGQGLNNEQFFGPGTRLTVL.

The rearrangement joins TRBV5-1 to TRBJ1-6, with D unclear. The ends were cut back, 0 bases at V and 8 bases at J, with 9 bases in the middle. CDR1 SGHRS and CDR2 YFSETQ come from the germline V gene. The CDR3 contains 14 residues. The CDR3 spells CASSLDPEDSPLHF. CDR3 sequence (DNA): TGCGCCAGCAGCTTGGATCCGGAGGATTCACCCCTCCACTTT. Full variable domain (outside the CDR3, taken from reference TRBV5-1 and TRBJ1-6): KAGVTQTPRYLIKTRGQQVTLSCSPISGHRSVSWYQQTPGQGLQFLFEYFSETQRNKGNFPGRFSGRQFSNSRSEMNVSTLELGDSALYLCASSLDPEDSPLHFGNGTRLTVT.

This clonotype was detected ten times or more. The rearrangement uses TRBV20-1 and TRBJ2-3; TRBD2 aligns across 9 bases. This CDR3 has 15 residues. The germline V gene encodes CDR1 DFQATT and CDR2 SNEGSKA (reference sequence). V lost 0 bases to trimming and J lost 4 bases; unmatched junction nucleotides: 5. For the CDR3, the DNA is TGCAGTGCTAGAGATAGGACTAGCGTTCCAGATACGCAGTATTTT. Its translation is CSARDRTSVPDTQYF.

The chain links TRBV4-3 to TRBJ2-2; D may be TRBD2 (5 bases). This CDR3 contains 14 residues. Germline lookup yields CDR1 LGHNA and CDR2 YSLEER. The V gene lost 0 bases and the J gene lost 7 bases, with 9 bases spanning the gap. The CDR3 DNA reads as TGCGCCAGCAGCCAAGATCGGCGGGTCGGGGAGCTGTTTTTT. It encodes CASSQDRRVGELFF.

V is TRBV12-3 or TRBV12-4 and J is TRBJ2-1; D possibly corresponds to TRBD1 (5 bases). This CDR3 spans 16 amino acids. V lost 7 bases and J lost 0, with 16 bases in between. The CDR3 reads CASTLGRGISYNEQFF. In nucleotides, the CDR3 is TGTGCCAGCACTCTCGGAAGGGGTATCTCCTACAATGAGCAGTTCTTC.